One sample yielded the 31 T cell receptor beta chains listed below, sequenced in a study of blood T cell repertoires in COVID-19. This table comes from immunoSEQ multiplex PCR, and its TCRdb copy is limited to in-frame clones, with some not included. The repertoire includes 30,000 to 40,000 clones, 75% to 90% of them detected once, and roughly a fifth sits in the top ten. The sample consisted of peripheral blood. The receptors derive from a man aged 55 to 70 with acute or convalescent COVID-19.

The V gene is TRBV30, the J gene TRBJ1-2, with D unresolved. The germline V gene has CDR1 GTSNPN and CDR2 SVGIG (reference sequence). V lost 0 bases, J lost 2 bases, and 10 bases lay in between. The CDR3 runs 14 residues. The CDR3 DNA follows: TGTGCCTGGAGTGTAGGAGGGTCGAACTATGGCTACACCTTC. This sequence encodes CAWSVGGSNYGYTF.

This clone has only a few counts. The chain joins TRBV14 to TRBJ2-7; the D gene is possibly TRBD1 (5 bases). The CDR3 runs 15 residues. V was clipped by 4 bases and J by 3 bases, with 16 bases between them. Per germline, CDR1 SGHDN and CDR2 FVKESK. CDR3 region: CASSPRLGAFYEQYF. Here the CDR3 DNA reads TGTGCCAGCAGCCCCCGTCTAGGGGCATTCTACGAGCAGTACTTC.

This chain joins TRBV10-1 and TRBJ2-1; the D gene is possibly TRBD1 (6 bases). The V and J ends lost 3 bases and 3 bases respectively, with 9 bases between them. The length of the CDR3 is 14 residues. Germline assignment: CDR1 WNHNN and CDR2 SYGVQD (reference sequence). DNA of the CDR3: TGCGCCAGCAGTGAAGTGGACAGCTACAATGAGCAGTTCTTC. As protein: CASSEVDSYNEQFF.

V gene TRBV11-3 combines with J gene TRBJ1-1; TRBD1 matches 7 bases. The germline V gene has CDR1 SGHNT and CDR2 YENEEA. This CDR3 is built from 16 residues. Trimming removed 5 bases from V and 1 base from J; junction bases left unmatched: 10. CDR3 bases: TGTGCCAGCAGCCGTTTGGGACAGCCTTGGAACACTGAAGCTTTCTTT. Encoded protein: CASSRLGQPWNTEAFF.

This chain links TRBV14 with TRBJ1-4; no firm D call. The ends were cut back, 8 bases at V and 5 bases at J, with 9 bases in the middle. Looked up from germline, CDR1 is SGHDN and CDR2 is FVKESK. This CDR3 is 12 amino acids long. The CDR3 DNA sequence: TGTGCCAGCTCTCGAGGAAATGAAAAACTGTTTTTT. Amino acids: CASSRGNEKLFF.

The CDR3 region is CASSLQTPGRDEQFF. The CDR3 DNA reads as TGTGCCAGCAGTCTTCAAACCCCCGGCAGGGATGAGCAGTTCTTC. The chain employs TRBV3-1 (or the pseudogene TRBV3-2) and TRBJ2-1; D may be TRBD1 (5 bases). Deletions cut 6 bases from V and 8 bases from J, with 20 bases between. This CDR3 has 15 residues. Germline CDR1 and CDR2: LGHDT and YNNKEL (reference sequence).

Worth noting for this clone: The germline gene is not matched at one end of the junction; a read error may be the cause. Other DNA sequences from this sample encode an identical CDR3 as well. The chain has TRBV30 and TRBJ2-2; D possibly corresponds to TRBD1 (6 bases). The CDR3 sequence is 14 residues long. The germline V gene encodes CDR1 GTSNPN and CDR2 SVGIG (reference sequence). Written as DNA, the CDR3 is TGCGCCTGGAGTGGGCGGACAGATAACGGGGAGCTGTTTTTT. It translates to CAWSGRTDNGELFF.

The V call is TRBV29-1, the J call TRBJ2-5; TRBD2 might be the D (6 bases). Germline assignment: CDR1 SQVTM and CDR2 ANQGSEA. CDR3 length equals 13 residues. The V gene lost 2 bases and the J gene lost 1 base, with 8 bases spanning the gap. The CDR3 loop reads CSVEPGLQETQYF. The CDR3 coding sequence is TGCAGCGTTGAACCGGGACTCCAAGAGACCCAGTACTTC.

The chain links TRBV5-1 to TRBJ2-1; D remains unclear. V lost 6 bases to trimming and J lost 2 bases, with 9 bases between them. Germline-derived CDR1 and CDR2 are SGHRS and YFSETQ. The length of the CDR3 is 13 residues. This chain's CDR3 is CASTTGTYNEQFF. In DNA, the CDR3 is TGCGCCAGCACAACTGGTACCTACAATGAGCAGTTCTTC.

The chain employs TRBV28 and TRBJ1-3; D may be TRBD1 (5 bases). This CDR3 region has 12 residues. Per the germline V gene, CDR1 is MDHEN and CDR2 is SYDVKM. The V gene lost 6 bases and the J gene lost 6 bases, with 9 bases spanning the gap. The CDR3 DNA reads as TGTGCCAGCAGCCTCAGGGAAAACACCATATATTTT. Protein sequence: CASSLRENTIYF. The complete variable domain, with remaining parts taken from reference TRBV28 and TRBJ1-3, reads DVKVTQSSRYLVKRTGEKVFLECVQDMDHENMFWYRQDPGLGLRLIYFSYDVKMKEKGDIPEGYSVSREKKERFSLILESASTNQTSMYLCASSLRENTIYFGEGSWLTVV.

V usage is TRBV25-1 and J usage is TRBJ2-1; the match to TRBD2 covers 7 bases. The CDR3 sequence is 16 residues long. Per germline, CDR1 MGHDK and CDR2 SYGVNS. Germline trimming cut 2 bases from V and 4 bases from J; bases unmatched to any gene: 8. As DNA, the CDR3 is TGTGCCAGCAGTGAACCGAAGGGACTAAGATACAATGAGCAGTTCTTC. It yields the protein CASSEPKGLRYNEQFF.

The chain employs TRBV5-6 and TRBJ2-3; 8 positions agree with TRBD2. Germline V gives CDR1 SGHDT, CDR2 YYEEEE. The J segment lost 3 bases and the V segment lost 2 bases, leaving 8 bases of the junction unmatched. The CDR3 is 16 residues long. CDR3 sequence: CASSFGGGGRTDTQYF. CDR3 in DNA: TGTGCCAGCAGCTTTGGTGGCGGGGGGCGGACAGATACGCAGTATTTT.

This sequence joins TRBV28 and TRBJ2-1; TRBD2 matches 9 bases. V dropped 7 bases and J dropped 7; count of bases not matched to a gene: 17. The CDR3 is 17 residues long. CDR1 is MDHEN, CDR2 SYDVKM, per germline. CDR3 DNA sequence: TGTGCCAGCACTCCCCCTGGGAGGGCGGGAGGGCTTAATGAGCAGTTCTTC. It yields the protein CASTPPGRAGGLNEQFF.

V gene TRBV19 combines with J gene TRBJ2-1, with a tentative D call TRBD2 (6 bases). CDR1 and CDR2 (germline): LNHDA, SQIVND (reference sequence). V was shortened by 5 bases and J by 4 bases, with 18 bases between the two germline ends. The CDR3 is 16 residues long. CDR3 nucleotides: TGTGCCAGTAGTCCCCCCCACGGGAGTTGGTACAATGAGCAGTTCTTC. Its translation is CASSPPHGSWYNEQFF.

This sequence joins TRBV5-4 and TRBJ2-7, with a possible D match to TRBD2 (6 bases). CDR3 length: 16 amino acids. Per germline, CDR1 SGHNT and CDR2 YYREEE (reference sequence). V was shortened by 1 base and J by 0 bases, with 14 bases between the two germline ends. In DNA form, the CDR3 reads TGTGCCAGCAGCTTGAGGTTGGGGGGTAGCTCCTACGAGCAGTACTTC. Translated, it gives CASSLRLGGSSYEQYF.

The rearrangement joins TRBV5-1 to TRBJ1-3; D not certain. V was shortened by 0 bases and J by 0 bases, with 10 bases between the two germline ends. There are 16 residues in the CDR3. Germline assignment: CDR1 SGHRS and CDR2 YFSETQ. The CDR3 bases are TGCGCCAGCAGCTTGGCCTCAGGCCCCTCTGGAAACACCATATATTTT. Its protein is CASSLASGPSGNTIYF.

This rearrangement joins TRBV5-4 to TRBJ2-2; 9 bases match TRBD2. CDR1 is SGHNT and CDR2 is YYREEE in the germline V gene (reference sequence). Unmatched junction bases numbered 9, after V lost 5 bases and J lost 4 bases. The CDR3 runs to 16 residues. The CDR3 region has the DNA TGTGCCAGCAGGCAGATAGCGGGAGCGAGCACCGGGGAGCTGTTTTTT. It is translated as CASRQIAGASTGELFF.

CDR3 loop: CASSLSGGQETQYF. CDR3 nucleotide sequence: TGCGCCAGCAGCTTGTCGGGAGGGCAAGAGACCCAGTACTTC. The rearrangement uses TRBV5-1 and TRBJ2-5; 8 bases map to TRBD2. V lost 1 base, J lost 2 bases, and 1 base stayed unmatched. From germline, CDR1 is SGHRS and CDR2 YFSETQ. The CDR3 runs to 14 residues.

The V gene is TRBV10-3, the J gene TRBJ1-1; no definite D call. The CDR3 runs 14 residues. V dropped 3 bases and J dropped 1 base, with 9 bases sitting between them. Germline V lookup: CDR1 ENHRY, CDR2 SYGVKD. The CDR3 region is CAISDNRRNTEAFF. As DNA, the CDR3 is TGTGCCATCAGTGATAACCGGAGGAACACTGAAGCTTTCTTT.

This clone was seen a single time. The chain is built from TRBV6-1 and TRBJ2-1; TRBD1 aligns across 10 bases. Looked up from germline, CDR1 is MNHNS and CDR2 is SASEGT. CDR3 length: 14 amino acids. The junction had 2 bases not matched to a gene; V was cut back by 2 bases and J by 7 bases. The CDR3 nucleotides are TGTGCCAGCAGTGAAATGGACAGGGGGAATGAGCAGTTCTTC. Its protein is CASSEMDRGNEQFF.

This clone was seen only once. The V gene is TRBV5-4, the J gene TRBJ2-2; TRBD1 aligns across 9 bases. V lost 2 bases, J lost 7 bases, and 9 bases stayed unmatched. The germline V gene has CDR1 SGHNT and CDR2 YYREEE (reference sequence). The CDR3 contains 16 residues. CDR3 sequence reads: CASSLQGAASGGELFF. CDR3 nucleotides: TGTGCCAGCAGCTTACAGGGGGCGGCTAGCGGCGGGGAGCTGTTTTTT.

The chain uses TRBV7-9 and TRBJ1-1; D is possibly TRBD1 (6 bases). V was shortened by 4 bases and J by 5 bases, with 14 bases between the two germline ends. CDR3 length: 14 amino acids. Germline CDR1 is SEHNR and CDR2 is FQNEAQ (reference sequence). The CDR3 nucleotides read TGTGCCAGCAGCTCCCAGGGGTGGGGAACTGAAGCTTTCTTT. The encoded protein is CASSSQGWGTEAFF.

V usage is TRBV10-1 and J usage is TRBJ2-3, with D possibly matching TRBD2 (7 bases). Germline V lookup: CDR1 WNHNN, CDR2 SYGVQD (reference sequence). The CDR3 totals 14 residues. The V gene lost 7 bases and the J gene lost 3 bases, with 14 bases spanning the gap. CDR3 in DNA: TGCGCCAGCAAAGGGGGGGGGCGTACAGATACGCAGTATTTT. This encodes CASKGGGRTDTQYF.

The V gene is TRBV28, the J gene TRBJ2-7, with D maybe TRBD2 (6 bases). CDR1 MDHEN and CDR2 SYDVKM come from the germline V gene. Deletions cut 5 bases from V and 2 bases from J, with 10 bases between. This CDR3 contains 13 residues. CDR3 nucleotides: TGTGCCAGCAGTGAGGAGGGGACCTACGAGCAGTACGTC. It specifies CASSEEGTYEQYV.

The chain recombines TRBV28 with TRBJ1-5; weak D call: TRBD1 (5 bases). This CDR3 is 15 amino acids long. Trimming took 3 bases from V and 4 from J, leaving 13 bases between them. CDR1 is MDHEN, CDR2 SYDVKM, per germline. CDR3 DNA: TGTGCCAGCAGTTTTTTCTCGGGGGTTAATCAGCCCCAGCATTTT. Amino acid sequence: CASSFFSGVNQPQHF.

The genes are TRBV7-2 and TRBJ2-3, with 14 bases aligning to TRBD2. The CDR3 sequence is 17 residues long. Trimming cost V 4 bases and J 4 bases; bases outside gene matches: 7. Germline CDR1 SGHTA, CDR2 FQGNSA. The CDR3 nucleotides are TGTGCCAGCAGCTCCGGGACTAGCGGGAGAAGGTCAGATACGCAGTATTTT. The encoded protein is CASSSGTSGRRSDTQYF.

This chain connects TRBV5-1 to TRBJ2-5, with D possibly TRBD1 on 5 matching bases. This CDR3 is 13 amino acids long. The germline gives CDR1 SGHRS, CDR2 YFSETQ. V gave up 1 base and J gave up 4 bases, with 8 bases separating them. Written as DNA, the CDR3 is TGCGCCAGCAGCTTGAATAGGGGAGAGACCCAGTACTTC. This translates into CASSLNRGETQYF.

The chain couples TRBV7-9 to TRBJ2-2; the match to TRBD2 covers 14 bases. With 5 bases clipped from V and 5 bases from J, the junction kept 10 bases outside the gene matches. Germline CDR1 and CDR2: SEHNR and FQNEAQ (reference sequence). The CDR3 runs 18 residues. The CDR3 here is CASSRLGLAGVTTGELFF. The CDR3 region has the DNA TGTGCCAGCAGCCGGTTGGGACTAGCGGGAGTCACGACCGGGGAGCTGTTTTTT.

This clone appeared once. The V and J genes are TRBV7-2 and TRBJ1-5; D is ambiguous. In germline, CDR1 is SGHTA, CDR2 FQGNSA. Trimming removed 8 bases at V and 2 bases at J, with 7 bases between. CDR3 length: 12 amino acids. CDR3 sequence reads: CASGPRNQPQHF. The CDR3 region has the DNA TGTGCCAGCGGGCCTCGCAATCAGCCCCAGCATTTT. Complete variable domain (other parts from reference TRBV7-2 and TRBJ1-5): GAGVSQSPSNKVTEKGKDVELRCDPISGHTALYWYRQSLGQGLEFLIYFQGNSAPDKSGLPSDRFSAERTGGSVSTLTIQRTQQEDSAVYLCASGPRNQPQHFGDGTRLSIL.

The chain couples TRBV28 to TRBJ2-5; 9 bases line up with TRBD1. Trimming at V came to 5 bases and at J to 5 bases, leaving 9 bases not matched to a gene. The CDR3 spans 15 residues. Germline CDR1 MDHEN, CDR2 SYDVKM. The CDR3: CASSGSGQGMETQYF. The CDR3 region has the DNA TGTGCCAGCAGTGGCTCGGGACAGGGAATGGAGACCCAGTACTTC. The full variable domain, completed using reference TRBV28 and TRBJ2-5, is DVKVTQSSRYLVKRTGEKVFLECVQDMDHENMFWYRQDPGLGLRLIYFSYDVKMKEKGDIPEGYSVSREKKERFSLILESASTNQTSMYLCASSGSGQGMETQYFGPGTRLLVL.

The chain couples TRBV29-1 to TRBJ1-4, with TRBD1 matching 11 bases. CDR3 length: 16 amino acids. Per the germline V gene, CDR1 is SQVTM and CDR2 is ANQGSEA. Germline trimming cut 6 bases from V and 4 bases from J; bases unmatched to any gene: 10. The CDR3 region has the DNA TGCAGCGTGCGCTGGACAGGGGGCGCGGGTAATGAAAAACTGTTTTTT. The encoded protein is CSVRWTGGAGNEKLFF.